The clone carrying this TCR beta chain counts as medium-sized by frequency. TRB was amplified by touch-down multiplex PCR, primer pools A and B combined. TCRdb re-called the multiplex PCR reads and gives one entry per CDR3 protein, without DNA. Across about 6,000 distinct CDR3 sequences, the top ten clones capture around 20% of the sample. Some 38,000 genome equivalents of blood DNA were amplified for TRB. The data derive from a study of T cell clusters in autoimmune cytopenias. The CDR3 is made up of 15 amino acids. Per germline, CDR1 LNHDA and CDR2 SQIVND (reference sequence). Sequencing input: peripheral blood. The chain links TRBV19 to TRBJ2-7; TCRdb names TRBD1, which stays unverified in the absence of DNA. This TCR came from a human donor with an autoimmune cytopenia or autoimmune hepatitis (not recorded which). The CDR3 region is CASSKAGQPTYEQYF.